A single sample gave rise to the 20 T cell receptor beta chains below, sequenced in a study of memory CD4+ T cells and cytomegalovirus serostatus. The sort gate was single viable CD3+CD4+CD8-CD45RO+ cells for memory CD4+ T cells. The method was immunoSEQ multiplex PCR; TCRdb's version includes in-frame clones alone and lacks a portion of them. The table shows under 55,000 clones, with around 77% occurring only once. Sequencing was performed on memory CD4+ T cells from blood. These receptors all stem from an adult in good health and CMV-seronegative.

This clone came up a few times. V usage is TRBV19 and J usage is TRBJ2-4, with 15 bases identical to TRBD2. Unmatched junction bases numbered 7, after V lost 3 bases and J lost 1 base. Germline V gene sequence: CDR1 LNHDA, CDR2 SQIVND (reference sequence). CDR3 length: 19 amino acids. CDR3 sequence (DNA): TGTGCCAGTAGTATGGGTGGACTAGCGGGAGGGCCGGCCAAAAACATTCAGTACTTC. Translated: CASSMGGLAGGPAKNIQYF. The full variable domain, rest sourced from reference TRBV19 and TRBJ2-4, is DGGITQSPKYLFRKEGQNVTLSCEQNLNHDAMYWYRQDPGQGLRLIYYSQIVNDFQKGDIAEGYSVSREKKESFPLTVTSAQKNPTAFYLCASSMGGLAGGPAKNIQYFGAGTRLSVL.

The chain couples TRBV29-1 to TRBJ2-1, with D hard to call. The germline V gene encodes CDR1 SQVTM and CDR2 ANQGSEA. With 8 bases removed from V and 7 bases from J, the gap between germline ends came to 9 bases. This CDR3 is 10 amino acids long. The CDR3 nucleotides read TGCAGCTCCTGGGGTAATGAGCAGTTCTTC. Translated, it gives CSSWGNEQFF.

This clone was seen more than once but under ten times. The V call is TRBV7-9, the J call TRBJ2-4; tentative D call: TRBD1 (5 bases). The CDR3 totals 15 residues. Trimming pared 1 base from V and 0 bases from J, leaving 7 bases between. Germline lookup yields CDR1 SEHNR and CDR2 FQNEAQ (reference sequence). This CDR3 reads CASSLGTLAKNIQYF. The CDR3 DNA reads as TGTGCCAGCAGCTTAGGGACACTAGCCAAAAACATTCAGTACTTC.

This clone was detected a few times. The chain couples TRBV19 to TRBJ1-5; possible D gene TRBD1, 5 bases. This CDR3 is built from 15 residues. V lost 5 bases to trimming and J lost 0 bases, with 11 bases between them. The V gene's germline CDR1 is LNHDA and CDR2 SQIVND (reference sequence). In DNA form, the CDR3 reads TGTGCCAGTAGTGTGGCAGGGACTAGCAATCAGCCCCAGCATTTT. It specifies CASSVAGTSNQPQHF.

The V call is TRBV5-4, the J call TRBJ2-7; D might be TRBD1 or TRBD2, each matching 5 bases. The CDR3 covers 14 residues. Germline V gene lookup returns CDR1 SGHNT and CDR2 YYREEE (reference sequence). Trimming shortened V by 1 base and J by 4 bases, and 12 bases separated the two germline ends. The CDR3 bases are TGTGCCAGCAGCTTGTCTTCAGGGAGATACGAGCAGTACTTC. This codes for CASSLSSGRYEQYF.

This clone is a singleton in its sample. J is TRBJ2-5 and V is TRBV7-2, with 13 bases that match TRBD2. The CDR3 has 16 amino acids. CDR1 and CDR2 (germline): SGHTA, FQGNSA. The J segment lost 5 bases and the V segment lost 5 bases, leaving 8 bases of the junction unmatched. The CDR3 nucleotides read TGTGCCAGCAGCCCCCGGACTAGCGGGGGTAGGGAGACCCAGTACTTC. It codes for CASSPRTSGGRETQYF.

The chain carries TRBV7-9 and TRBJ2-5, with 7 bases aligning to TRBD2. This CDR3 has 14 residues. The ends lost 5 bases at V and 4 bases at J; junction bases unmatched: 7. The V gene's germline CDR1 is SEHNR and CDR2 FQNEAQ (reference sequence). CDR3 region: CASSAEAGVETQYF. DNA of the CDR3: TGTGCCAGCAGCGCGGAGGCGGGAGTAGAGACCCAGTACTTC.

The chain couples TRBV28 to TRBJ2-3, with TRBD2 matching 10 bases. Germline-derived CDR1 and CDR2 are MDHEN and SYDVKM. Germline trimming cut 3 bases from V and 7 bases from J; bases unmatched to any gene: 13. This CDR3 spans 17 amino acids. The CDR3 bases are TGTGCCAGCAGTTTTCCCAAAACTAGCGGGGAGCGGTATACGCAGTATTTT. Its translation: CASSFPKTSGERYTQYF.

The chain links TRBV4-3 to TRBJ2-2; 9 bases match TRBD1. The germline V gene has CDR1 LGHNA and CDR2 YSLEER. The CDR3 has 16 amino acids. Losses at the gene ends were 4 bases for V and 1 base for J; bases not matched to a gene: 4. CDR3 coding DNA: TGCGCCAGCAGCCTGGGACAGGGACAGAACACCGGGGAGCTGTTTTTT. It codes for CASSLGQGQNTGELFF.

The count of this clone is one. The genes are TRBV5-5 and TRBJ1-2; D is ambiguous. CDR1 and CDR2 (germline): SGHKS, YYEKEE (reference sequence). V was pared by 1 base and J by 4 bases, with 11 bases between. The CDR3 runs to 14 residues. The CDR3 here is CASSLYSSGYGYTF. CDR3 DNA sequence: TGTGCCAGCAGCTTGTACTCCTCGGGCTATGGCTACACCTTC.

This chain links TRBV28 with TRBJ2-6; maybe TRBD2 (6 bases). CDR1 is MDHEN, CDR2 SYDVKM, per germline. V lost 5 bases and J 0 bases, leaving 14 bases between the germline ends. CDR3 length: 17 residues. As DNA, the CDR3 is TGTGCCAGCAGTCCTCGGGGGACTTACTCTGGGGCCAACGTCCTGACTTTC. Amino acid sequence: CASSPRGTYSGANVLTF. The whole variable domain, remainder taken from reference TRBV28 and TRBJ2-6, is DVKVTQSSRYLVKRTGEKVFLECVQDMDHENMFWYRQDPGLGLRLIYFSYDVKMKEKGDIPEGYSVSREKKERFSLILESASTNQTSMYLCASSPRGTYSGANVLTFGAGSRLTVL.

This chain connects TRBV7-8 to TRBJ1-1; 12 bases are a match to TRBD1. V trimming: 2 bases; J trimming: 4 bases; junction bases outside the gene matches: 8. This CDR3 comprises 17 residues. Germline V CDR1 and CDR2: SGHVS, FQNEAQ. The CDR3 spells CASSLQGQGAWGTEAFF. Written as DNA, the CDR3 is TGTGCCAGCAGCTTACAGGGACAGGGGGCTTGGGGCACTGAAGCTTTCTTT.

This chain joins TRBV5-4 and TRBJ2-7; 8 nucleotides agree with TRBD2. CDR3 length equals 13 residues. V lost 5 bases to trimming and J lost 7 bases; unmatched junction nucleotides: 8. The germline V gene has CDR1 SGHNT and CDR2 YYREEE (reference sequence). In DNA form, the CDR3 reads TGTGCCAGCAGACGGAGCGGGAGCTTAGAGCAGTACTTC. It encodes CASRRSGSLEQYF.

V is TRBV19 and J is TRBJ1-1; D is unclear. V lost 6 bases and J 7 bases, leaving 15 bases between the germline ends. The CDR3 totals 13 residues. The germline V gene encodes CDR1 LNHDA and CDR2 SQIVND (reference sequence). The CDR3 is CASRNRVGSEAFF. The DNA of the CDR3 is TGTGCCAGTAGGAACCGGGTCGGTAGTGAAGCTTTCTTT.

This clone was recorded once. The V gene is TRBV2, the J gene TRBJ1-1, with 7 bases matching TRBD1. Germline V gives CDR1 SNHLY, CDR2 FYNNEI. Trimming took 8 bases from V and 4 from J; bases not matched to a gene: 10. The CDR3 runs 14 residues. The CDR3 spells CASGTGVEGTEAFF. Written as DNA, the CDR3 is TGTGCCAGCGGCACAGGGGTTGAGGGCACTGAAGCTTTCTTT.

The rearrangement uses TRBV27 and TRBJ1-5; a weak D match, TRBD1 (5 bases). V lost 5 bases to trimming and J lost 0 bases, with 11 bases between them. CDR1 and CDR2 from the germline V gene are MNHEY and SMNVEV (reference sequence). There are 15 residues in the CDR3. The DNA for the CDR3 is TGTGCCAGCAGTGCAGACAGAAATAGCAATCAGCCCCAGCATTTT. This translates into CASSADRNSNQPQHF.

A note on this clone: An end of the junction does not agree with germline; a read error may underlie this. This chain uses TRBV7-7 with TRBJ2-1, with no clear D. Germline V gene data show CDR1 as SSHAT and CDR2 as FNYEAQ (reference sequence). The CDR3 spans 13 residues. The CDR3 loop is CASSVRRGSEQFF. The CDR3 nucleotides are TGTGCTAGCAGCGTGAGACGCGGTAGTGAGCAGTTCTTC.

The rearrangement links TRBV4-3 to TRBJ2-7; 7 bases line up with TRBD2. CDR3 length equals 14 residues. CDR1 LGHNA and CDR2 YSLEER come from the germline V gene. Trimming cost V 4 bases and J 2 bases; bases outside gene matches: 5. In nucleotides, the CDR3 is TGCGCCAGCAGCCGAACCGGGACTACCTACGAGCAGTACTTC. Encoded protein: CASSRTGTTYEQYF.

The J gene is TRBJ1-1, the V gene TRBV28; no definite D call. The CDR3 runs 14 residues. CDR1 MDHEN and CDR2 SYDVKM come from the germline V gene. V was cut by 4 bases and J by 10 bases, with 19 bases left in between. This CDR3 reads CASSSPTTPIRAFF. In nucleotides, the CDR3 is TGTGCCAGCAGTTCCCCAACCACTCCCATTCGAGCTTTCTTT. The complete variable domain, with remaining parts taken from reference TRBV28 and TRBJ1-1, reads DVKVTQSSRYLVKRTGEKVFLECVQDMDHENMFWYRQDPGLGLRLIYFSYDVKMKEKGDIPEGYSVSREKKERFSLILESASTNQTSMYLCASSSPTTPIRAFFGQGTRLTVV.

This chain links TRBV19 with TRBJ1-4; D gene ambiguous. From germline, CDR1 is LNHDA and CDR2 SQIVND (reference sequence). Trimming took 7 bases from V and 8 from J, leaving 14 bases between them. The CDR3 extends over 13 amino acids. The DNA of the CDR3 is TGTGCCAGTACGGACGGTCGGCTGGAAAAACTGTTTTTT. This translates into CASTDGRLEKLFF.